The source of this T cell receptor (beta chain) is a study of T cell responses to AZD1222 COVID-19 vaccine (dated by TCRdb to the early 2020s). In the study overall: AZD1222 recipients with second doses at about 4 weeks or about 12 weeks were pooled, because spike-specific TCR depth and breadth did not differ between schedules. Trial participants were enrolled by age into subgroups of 18-55, 56-69 and 70-plus years, and around 140, 26 and 57 TCR-sequenced participants, respectively, were included in these subgroups. A total of 233 trial participants underwent TCR sequencing, of whom 200 to 220 had received two doses of AZD1222 and 26 had received two doses of the MenACWY control vaccine. Overall study outcomes, separate from this receptor: Participants were mostly white British, with more females than males. The authors suggested clonal diversity may have been underestimated. After two AZD1222 doses, spike-specific TCR breadth and depth were significantly higher than at day 0 and than in MenACWY recipients. Conclusions about previously exposed vaccinees are limited because only a handful of AZD1222 recipients were SARS-CoV-2 seropositive at baseline. Because no samples from the day 14 peak response were available, repertoires could be characterized only after the peak T cell response. CD4 TCRs associated with the vaccine covered the entire spike protein, and the dominant responses were in regions 160-218 and 743-854. Nearly half of unique spike-specific TCRs reportedly recognized epitopes outside regions mutated in the B.1.351 and B.1.1.7 variants. The 56-69-year group was small, and its depth increase did not reach significance, likely because of low power.

The CDR3 regions of human TCRbeta chains were subjected to immunosequencing. In the source study's methods: TCRs in the repertoires were compared against a reference library of SARS-CoV-2-specific TCRs that had been generated with the MIRA antigen-specificity platform. Breadth meant the fraction of unique TCRs that were SARS-CoV-2-associated, whereas depth meant the fraction of total T cells that were SARS-CoV-2-associated. Using the MIRA data, each spike-specific TCR was mapped to the spike region that the TCR reacts to and placed in a CD4 or CD8 class. Log10-transformed breadth and depth values were compared by one-way ANOVA with Sidak's multiple comparisons tests. The immuneACCESS repertoire file appears here via TCRdb, limited to in-frame rearrangements. These files lack a portion of the clones; in checked studies, under half of the deficit traces to unresolved V genes, and the cause of the others is not known. V and J calls and clone size come straight from that table; D and trimming were deduced from the DNA. This sample lists roughly 180,000 clones; 90% to 95% were detected once. The biggest ten clones account for about 9.3% of the sample.

Of note for this clone: Its antigen specificity is not known. No base quality information exists; no much larger clone differs at one position.

The meaning of the sample's time point label: baseline before first vaccination. Vaccinee samples came from UK trials COV001 and COV002, including a single-blind randomized controlled phase 2/3 trial of AZD1222 (ChAdOx1 nCoV-19) in healthy adults. For TCRbeta chain sequencing, PBMC samples from trial participants were taken at day 0 and at day 28 after the second dose. Trimming accounts for 5 bases at V and 6 bases at J, while the number of junction bases matched to no gene is 9. The CDR3 holds 15 amino acids from the cysteine to the phenylalanine. CDR3 DNA only is kept here, 45 bases in frame from base 1. In the germline V gene, CDR1 corresponds to MDHEN and CDR2 to SYDVKM.

The specimen comprised peripheral blood, sampled on day 0 of AZD1222 vaccination. This receptor was taken from an adult in good health. This chain is built from TRBV28 and TRBJ1-5; 8 junctional bases match TRBD1. The CDR3 sequence is CASSPTGGVGQPQHF. The bases are TGTGCCAGCAGTCCTACAGGGGGGGTAGGTCAGCCCCAGCATTTT.